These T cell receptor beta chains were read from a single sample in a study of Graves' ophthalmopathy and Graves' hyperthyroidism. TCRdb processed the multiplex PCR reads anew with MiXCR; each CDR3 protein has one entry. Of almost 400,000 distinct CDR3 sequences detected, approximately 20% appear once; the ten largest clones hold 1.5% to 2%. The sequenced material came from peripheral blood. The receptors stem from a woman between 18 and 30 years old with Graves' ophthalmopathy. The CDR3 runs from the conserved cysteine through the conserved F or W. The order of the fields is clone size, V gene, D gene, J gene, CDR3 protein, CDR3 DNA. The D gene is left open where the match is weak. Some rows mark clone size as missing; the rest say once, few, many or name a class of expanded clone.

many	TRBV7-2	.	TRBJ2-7	CASSPFVRGVEQYF	TGTGCCAGCAGCCCCTTCGTGCGGGGCGTCGAGCAGTACTTC
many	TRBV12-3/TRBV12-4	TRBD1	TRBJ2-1	CASSFGQGANEQFF	TGTGCCAGCAGTTTCGGGCAGGGGGCAAATGAGCAGTTCTTC
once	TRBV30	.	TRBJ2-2	CAWSVPPGELFF	TGTGCCTGGAGTGTGCCCCCAGGGGAGCTGTTTTTT
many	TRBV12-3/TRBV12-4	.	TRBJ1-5	CASSLQGPYQPQHF	TGTGCCAGCAGTTTACAGGGACCCTATCAGCCCCAGCATTTT
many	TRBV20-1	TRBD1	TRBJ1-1	CSARKVNRGGFGAFF	TGCAGTGCTAGGAAGGTGAACAGGGGAGGTTTTGGAGCTTTCTTT
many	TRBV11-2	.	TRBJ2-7	CASSLGWTAYEQYF	TGTGCCAGCAGCTTAGGTTGGACAGCTTACGAGCAGTACTTC
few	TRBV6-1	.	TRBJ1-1	CASREDRPEAFF	TGTGCCAGCAGGGAGGACCGTCCGGAAGCTTTCTTT
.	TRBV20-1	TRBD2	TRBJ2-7	CSARKSSGASYEQYF	TGCAGTGCTAGAAAGTCTAGCGGGGCATCCTACGAGCAGTACTTC
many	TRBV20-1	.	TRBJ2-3	CSALLGSSTDTQYF	TGCAGTGCGTTATTGGGCTCGAGCACAGATACGCAGTATTTT
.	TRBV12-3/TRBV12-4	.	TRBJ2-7	CASLRGGVHEQYF	TGTGCCAGCCTCCGAGGGGGGGTCCACGAGCAGTACTTC
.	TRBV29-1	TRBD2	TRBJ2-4	CSVLAGDGNIQYF	TGCAGCGTTTTAGCGGGAGATGGAAACATTCAGTACTTC
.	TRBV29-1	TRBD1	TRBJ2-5	CSVETGASGTQYF	TGCAGCGTTGAGACAGGGGCGTCGGGGACCCAGTACTTC
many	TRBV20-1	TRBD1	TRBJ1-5	CSAGSTGVPNQPQHF	TGCAGTGCTGGCTCGACAGGGGTCCCCAATCAGCCCCAGCATTTT
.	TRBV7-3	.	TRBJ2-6	CASSGRHYYSGANVLTF	TGTGCCAGCAGCGGGCGACATTACTACTCTGGGGCCAACGTCCTGACTTTC
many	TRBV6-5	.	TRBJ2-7	CATAEGQKPYEQYF	TGTGCCACGGCAGAGGGGCAGAAGCCTTACGAGCAGTACTTC
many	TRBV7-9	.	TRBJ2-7	CASSSATLPTYEQYF	TGTGCCAGCAGCTCGGCGACACTGCCGACCTACGAGCAGTACTTC
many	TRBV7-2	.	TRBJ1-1	CASSFGHRVEAFF	TGTGCCAGCAGCTTCGGCCATCGAGTTGAAGCTTTCTTT
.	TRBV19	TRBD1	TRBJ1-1	CASSGQGARRTEAFF	TGTGCCAGTAGTGGCCAGGGGGCGAGGAGGACTGAAGCTTTCTTT
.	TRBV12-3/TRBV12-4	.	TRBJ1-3	CASTLMTLSSGNTIYF	TGTGCCAGCACCTTGATGACATTGTCCTCCGGAAACACCATATATTTT
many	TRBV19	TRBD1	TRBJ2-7	CASSVQGRYEQYF	TGTGCCAGTAGTGTACAGGGGCGATACGAGCAGTACTTC
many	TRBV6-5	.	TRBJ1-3	CASSLVAGRGSGNTIYF	TGTGCCAGCAGTCTGGTCGCGGGCAGGGGCTCTGGAAACACCATATATTTT
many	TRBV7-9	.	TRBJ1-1	CASSSQGPNTEAFF	TGCGCCAGCAGCTCGCAGGGTCCGAACACTGAAGCTTTCTTT